A selection of T cell receptor beta chains follows, all from one sample in a study of cytomegalovirus exposure and HLA in healthy donors. Libraries were prepared by immunoSEQ multiplex PCR; TCRdb keeps only in-frame clonotypes and omits some of them. The sample lists about 170,000 clones, roughly 80% seen once, with about 0.77% in the top ten. Material: PBMCs. The receptors here all came from a woman between 18 and 30 years old in good health and CMV-seronegative. The CDR3 runs from the conserved cysteine through the conserved F or W. A D gene is named only where the DNA matches it firmly. The size entry is marked missing in some rows and otherwise reads once, few, many or a size class.

v_gene	j_gene	abundance	d_gene	CDR3aa	CDR3nt
TRBV30	TRBJ1-1	-	-	CAWRQDNTEAFF	TGTGCCTGGAGACAGGACAACACTGAAGCTTTCTTT
TRBV4-1	TRBJ2-1	once	TRBD2	CASSPKVSGRAYNEQFF	TGCGCCAGCAGCCCTAAGGTTAGCGGGAGGGCCTACAATGAGCAGTTCTTC
TRBV5-4	TRBJ1-2	few	TRBD1	CASSSGQGTYGYTF	TGTGCCAGCAGCTCGGGACAGGGGACGTATGGCTACACCTTC
TRBV2	TRBJ1-1	-	-	CASRGGTENTEAFF	TGTGCCAGCAGGGGAGGTACAGAGAACACTGAAGCTTTCTTT
TRBV9	TRBJ2-5	-	-	CASSVGYGGVGQETQYF	TGTGCCAGCAGCGTAGGCTACGGAGGGGTCGGACAAGAGACCCAGTACTTC
TRBV19	TRBJ1-1	once	TRBD1	CASSFRTGYTEAFF	TGTGCCAGTAGTTTTAGGACAGGCTACACTGAAGCTTTCTTT
TRBV28	TRBJ1-2	-	-	CASSLKAYYGYTF	TGTGCCAGCAGTTTGAAAGCCTACTATGGCTACACCTTC
TRBV5-8	TRBJ2-5	-	TRBD1	CASRPDRGQETQYF	TGTGCCAGCAGACCTGACAGGGGACAAGAGACCCAGTACTTC
TRBV28	TRBJ2-1	-	TRBD2	CASSPGLAGRIGYNEQFF	TGTGCCAGCAGTCCGGGACTAGCTGGGAGAATTGGCTACAATGAGCAGTTCTTC
TRBV29-1	TRBJ2-4	-	TRBD1	CSVKGTGGEGIQYF	TGCAGCGTTAAAGGGACAGGGGGCGAGGGGATTCAGTACTTC
TRBV7-2	TRBJ1-4	-	-	CASSPGGATNEKLFF	TGTGCCAGCAGCCCGGGAGGCGCAACTAATGAAAAACTGTTTTTT
TRBV6-5	TRBJ2-1	-	-	CAAGLNEQFF	TGTGCCGCAGGGCTCAATGAGCAGTTCTTC
TRBV27	TRBJ1-2	-	TRBD1	CASSLRQGLLSGYTF	TGTGCCAGCAGTTTACGACAGGGGTTACTATCAGGCTACACCTTC
TRBV6-1	TRBJ2-7	-	-	CASSEGFGGAGYF	TGTGCCAGCAGTGAGGGTTTTGGAGGGGCAGGGTACTTC
TRBV11-2	TRBJ2-1	-	-	CASSLLTSYNEQFF	TGTGCCAGCAGCTTACTTACAAGCTACAATGAGCAGTTCTTC
TRBV6-5	TRBJ2-7	few	TRBD1	CASRGTGTYEQYF	TGTGCCAGCAGGGGGACAGGGACCTACGAGCAGTACTTC
TRBV19	TRBJ2-7	-	TRBD2	CASSMWGRAYEQYF	TGTGCCAGTAGTATGTGGGGGAGGGCCTACGAGCAGTACTTC
TRBV28	TRBJ2-1	-	TRBD2	CASTFGGNEQFF	TGTGCCAGCACGTTCGGGGGGAATGAGCAGTTCTTC
TRBV6-5	TRBJ1-3	once	-	CASSRDNGNTIYF	TGTGCCAGCAGCCGGGACAACGGAAACACCATATATTTT
TRBV15	TRBJ2-1	-	TRBD2	CATGGEGPDEQFF	TGTGCCACCGGCGGGGAGGGCCCAGATGAGCAGTTCTTC
TRBV6-1	TRBJ2-7	once	-	CASSEASIIPAYEQYF	TGTGCCAGCAGTGAAGCGAGCATAATACCCGCTTACGAGCAGTACTTC
TRBV30	TRBJ2-7	-	TRBD2	CAWREPGTSLYEQYF	TGTGCCTGGAGAGAACCCGGGACTAGCCTATACGAGCAGTACTTC
TRBV6-1	TRBJ1-2	few	TRBD1	CASSEPGTGNYGYTF	TGTGCCAGCAGTGAGCCCGGGACAGGGAACTATGGCTACACCTTC
TRBV15	TRBJ1-2	-	-	CATSRDLDRNAGYTF	TGTGCCACCAGCAGAGATCTTGACAGGAATGCTGGCTACACCTTC
TRBV5-1	TRBJ2-2	-	-	CASRRRGNTGELFF	TGCGCCAGCAGGAGGCGGGGCAACACCGGGGAGCTGTTTTTT
TRBV10-2	TRBJ2-3	-	TRBD2	CASGGGLGGTQYF	TGCGCCAGCGGGGGGGGACTTGGTGGGACGCAGTATTTT
TRBV2	TRBJ1-5	-	-	CASSELGPQNQPQHF	TGTGCCAGCAGTGAACTTGGGCCACAGAATCAGCCCCAGCATTTT
TRBV28	TRBJ2-3	-	-	CASSAPSGSTDTQYF	TGTGCCAGCAGCGCCCCTAGTGGTTCCACAGATACGCAGTATTTT
TRBV6-6	TRBJ1-6	-	-	CASSTGQFYNSPLHF	TGTGCCAGCAGTACTGGACAGTTTTATAATTCACCCCTCCACTTT
TRBV10-2	TRBJ2-3	-	TRBD1	CASSTGGRDTQYF	TGCGCCAGCAGTACAGGGGGCCGGGATACGCAGTATTTT
TRBV19	TRBJ2-1	-	-	CASSIPGLYNEQFF	TGTGCCAGTAGTATACCGGGACTCTACAATGAGCAGTTCTTC
TRBV18	TRBJ2-5	once	TRBD1	CASSRGDRVGETQYF	TGTGCCAGCTCACGAGGGGACAGGGTCGGAGAGACCCAGTACTTC
TRBV15	TRBJ1-5	-	-	CATSRYSNQPQHF	TGTGCCACCAGCAGATATAGCAATCAGCCCCAGCATTTT
TRBV2	TRBJ2-1	-	TRBD2	CASSEWLASGMDNEQFF	TGTGCCAGCAGTGAGTGGTTGGCCAGCGGGATGGACAATGAGCAGTTCTTC
TRBV28	TRBJ1-2	once	TRBD1	CASSLGTGWWYGYTF	TGTGCCAGCAGTTTAGGGACAGGATGGTGGTATGGCTACACCTTC
TRBV5-1	TRBJ1-2	-	-	CASSYQSNYGYTF	TGCGCCAGCAGCTATCAGTCCAACTATGGCTACACCTTC
TRBV28	TRBJ2-1	-	-	CATVQSSGFRYNEQFF	TGTGCCACCGTACAATCCTCGGGATTTCGCTACAATGAGCAGTTCTTC
TRBV5-1	TRBJ1-4	-	-	CASSLRGSGEKLFF	TGCGCCAGCAGCTTGCGCGGAAGCGGTGAAAAACTGTTTTTT
TRBV10-1	TRBJ2-7	-	-	CASSLEVRAGTCLGNSYEQYF	TGCGCCAGCAGTCTCGAAGTGCGGGCTGGCACCTGTTTAGGTAACTCCTACGAGCAGTACTTC
TRBV7-8	TRBJ2-1	-	-	CASSLMSGALNNEQFF	TGTGCCAGCAGCTTAATGTCAGGGGCTCTCAACAATGAGCAGTTCTTC
TRBV5-8	TRBJ2-7	-	TRBD2	CASSITSGTWREQYF	TGTGCCAGCAGCATTACTAGCGGGACTTGGCGCGAGCAGTACTTC
TRBV7-2	TRBJ2-1	-	TRBD1	CASSLAGDRVRVSYNEQFF	TGTGCCAGCAGCTTAGCGGGGGACAGGGTGAGGGTCTCCTACAATGAGCAGTTCTTC
TRBV18	TRBJ2-7	-	TRBD1	CASSPSRGRGTYEQYF	TGTGCCAGCTCACCTTCGAGGGGGCGCGGAACCTACGAGCAGTACTTC
TRBV2	TRBJ2-3	-	TRBD2	CASSEGLAGVSDTQYF	TGTGCCAGCAGCGAAGGACTAGCGGGAGTGTCAGATACGCAGTATTTT
TRBV5-4	TRBJ2-1	-	-	CASSEPGSSYNEQFF	TGTGCCAGCAGCGAACCTGGCAGCTCCTACAATGAGCAGTTCTTC
TRBV21-1	TRBJ2-1	-	-	CASLLCYFLTSLSEQFF	TGTGCCAGCCTATTATGCTATTTTTTGACTAGCCTCTCCGAGCAGTTCTTC